The present entry profiles one T cell receptor beta chain with its context. Its antigen specificity is not known. No base quality information exists; no much larger clone differs at one position. The sample originates from a study of cytomegalovirus exposure and HLA in healthy donors (dated by TCRdb to about 2017). Background for the entire study: According to a later analysis, the approximately 120 validation repertoires were produced on the same platform as the roughly 720 repertoires of the first cohort. The aim of the study was to test whether cataloging public T cell receptors could identify signatures of past pathogen exposure. Besides the first cohort of roughly 660 subjects, a separate validation cohort made up of roughly 120 different subjects was used. To predict cytomegalovirus infection status, the study combined high-throughput TCR immunosequencing, statistical association of individual TCRs with disease status, and machine learning. Results and caveats for the whole study, not just this receptor: A later analysis found that TCRs clustered in the first cohort also tended to co-occur in the roughly 120 validation repertoires, with 90% to 95% of cluster scores above 0. The classifier was reported to diagnose cytomegalovirus status with high specificity and sensitivity in both the original and validation cohorts. The study gave a list of under 200 TCR beta chains associated with cytomegalovirus. The validation cohort had no HLA typing available for a later analysis, so co-occurrence within that cohort was assessed over all 130 or so repertoires. Most TCR sequences were seen in very few donors, while some public TCRs were found in many individuals. It was suggested by the authors that the approach could potentially be generalized to other disease states and immunological phenotypes. In vitro tests confirmed that a few of the cytomegalovirus-associated TCR beta chains recognize cytomegalovirus antigens.

The library was obtained by the immunoSEQ multiplex PCR assay. The authors processed their data as follows. A statistical classification framework was developed to diagnose cytomegalovirus status using the catalog of TCR beta chain sequences. The table was pulled from immuneACCESS by TCRdb, which kept in-frame rearrangements only. Such tables lose some clones; where checked, under half of the loss comes from unresolved V genes, and the rest has no known cause. The V and J calls and clone size were taken over from that table, and D and trimming were inferred from the DNA. The sample table lists fewer than 60,000 clones, 94% of them with a count of one. The ten largest account for about 8% of the sample. The donors belonged to the validation cohort of about 120 subjects, which was separate from the roughly 700-subject first cohort. CDR1 and CDR2 are drawn from the germline V gene (reference sequence): GTSNPN, SVGIG. The CDR3 has 17 amino acids, counting the end cysteine and phenylalanine. The kept DNA is CDR3 alone, 51 bases in frame from the first base. V trim: 0 bases; J trim: 1 base; unmatched bases: 4.

The sample was PBMCs. In this chain, TRBV30 is recombined with TRBJ1-3; the central 12 bases match TRBD1. This receptor was identified in a young woman in good health and CMV-seropositive. The CDR3 here reads CAWSVRDRGQSGNTIYF. The DNA sequence is TGTGCCTGGAGTGTGAGGGACAGGGGGCAATCTGGAAACACCATATATTTT. Here the CDR3 is joined to the reference TRBV30 and TRBJ1-3 genes, and the full variable domain is: SQTIHQWPATLVQPVGSPLSLECTVEGTSNPNLYWYRQAAGRGLQLLFYSVGIGQISSEVPQNLSASRPQDRQFILSSKKLLLSDSGFYLCAWSVRDRGQSGNTIYFGEGSWLTVV.